This is a list of T cell receptor beta chains from one sample in a study of T cells after yellow fever vaccination. TCRdb recomputed calls from the 5' RACE reads with MiXCR, one row per CDR3 protein. The sample contains roughly 94,000 distinct CDR3 sequences, under 9% of which appear only once. The sequences come from CD8+ T cells not binding an NS4B(214-222) dextramer, sorted from PBMCs, collected less than 18 days after the first yellow fever vaccination. The receptor set was obtained from a man between 18 and 29 years old who received the YFV17D yellow fever vaccine. The CDR3 runs from the conserved cysteine through the conserved F or W. D genes are given only for firm matches. A clone size is listed for some rows: how often the clone was seen (once, few, many), or a class if it is expanded.

V gene: TRBV10-3; clone size: .; J gene: TRBJ1-1; D gene: TRBD1; CDR3 protein: CAISESNRGGTEAFF; CDR3 DNA: TGTGCCATCAGTGAGTCGAACAGGGGTGGGACTGAAGCTTTCTTT
V gene: TRBV7-2; clone size: .; J gene: TRBJ1-1; D gene: .; CDR3 protein: CASSLDVGAGTEAFF; CDR3 DNA: TGTGCCAGCAGCTTAGACGTGGGGGCGGGCACTGAAGCTTTCTTT
V gene: TRBV7-2; clone size: .; J gene: TRBJ1-5; D gene: .; CDR3 protein: CASSLGGYQPQHF; CDR3 DNA: TGTGCCAGCAGCTTGGGCGGCTATCAGCCCCAGCATTTT
V gene: TRBV6-5; clone size: many; J gene: TRBJ2-1; D gene: TRBD2; CDR3 protein: CASSYSRRGSDEQFF; CDR3 DNA: TGTGCCAGCAGTTACTCGAGGCGGGGGAGCGATGAGCAGTTCTTC
V gene: TRBV10-3; clone size: few; J gene: TRBJ2-3; D gene: .; CDR3 protein: CAISAREDTQYF; CDR3 DNA: TGTGCCATCAGTGCGAGGGAGGATACGCAGTATTTT
V gene: TRBV12-3/TRBV12-4; clone size: many; J gene: TRBJ1-2; D gene: TRBD1; CDR3 protein: CASSSGQANYGYTF; CDR3 DNA: TGTGCCAGCAGTTCGGGACAGGCAAACTATGGCTACACCTTC
V gene: TRBV19; clone size: .; J gene: TRBJ2-7; D gene: TRBD1; CDR3 protein: CANSSRGFSSYEQYF; CDR3 DNA: TGTGCCAATAGTTCCAGGGGGTTTAGCTCCTACGAGCAGTACTTC
V gene: TRBV19; clone size: .; J gene: TRBJ2-1; D gene: TRBD2; CDR3 protein: CASSIDWTSSAYNEQFF; CDR3 DNA: TGTGCCAGTAGTATAGATTGGACTAGTAGCGCCTACAATGAGCAGTTCTTC
V gene: TRBV4-1; clone size: .; J gene: TRBJ1-5; D gene: .; CDR3 protein: CASSQTESNQPQHF; CDR3 DNA: TGCGCCAGCAGCCAAACGGAGAGCAATCAGCCCCAGCATTTT
V gene: TRBV5-1; clone size: many; J gene: TRBJ2-1; D gene: TRBD1; CDR3 protein: CASSPGQPYNEQFF; CDR3 DNA: TGCGCCAGCAGCCCGGGACAGCCCTACAATGAGCAGTTCTTC
V gene: TRBV6-5; clone size: few; J gene: TRBJ2-7; D gene: .; CDR3 protein: CASTHRGRTYEQYF; CDR3 DNA: TGTGCCAGCACCCACCGGGGGAGGACCTACGAGCAGTACTTC
V gene: TRBV4-1; clone size: .; J gene: TRBJ1-4; D gene: .; CDR3 protein: CASSQVGEKLFF; CDR3 DNA: TGCGCCAGCAGCCAAGTGGGCGAAAAACTGTTTTTT
V gene: TRBV7-6; clone size: .; J gene: TRBJ2-1; D gene: .; CDR3 protein: CASSLVRLAYNEQFF; CDR3 DNA: TGTGCCAGCAGCTTAGTGAGGCTAGCCTACAATGAGCAGTTCTTC
V gene: TRBV5-4; clone size: .; J gene: TRBJ2-1; D gene: .; CDR3 protein: CASSPWAFGSHEQFF; CDR3 DNA: TGTGCCAGCAGCCCCTGGGCCTTTGGCAGCCATGAGCAGTTCTTC
V gene: TRBV4-1; clone size: few; J gene: TRBJ1-6; D gene: .; CDR3 protein: CASSQGGEATNSPLHF; CDR3 DNA: TGCGCCAGCAGCCAGGGGGGGGAGGCTACCAATTCACCCCTCCACTTT
V gene: TRBV4-3; clone size: few; J gene: TRBJ1-4; D gene: .; CDR3 protein: CASSQGYPRGGRRENEKLFF; CDR3 DNA: TGCGCCAGCAGCCAAGGATACCCACGGGGGGGCCGGAGGGAAAATGAAAAACTGTTTTTT
V gene: TRBV12-3/TRBV12-4; clone size: few; J gene: TRBJ1-5; D gene: .; CDR3 protein: CASSLRGYNQPQHF; CDR3 DNA: TGTGCCAGCAGTTTGCGTGGGTATAATCAGCCCCAGCATTTT
V gene: TRBV11-3; clone size: few; J gene: TRBJ2-5; D gene: TRBD2; CDR3 protein: CASSSTSGALRETQYF; CDR3 DNA: TGTGCCAGCAGCTCGACTAGCGGGGCCCTCCGGGAGACCCAGTACTTC
V gene: TRBV11-2; clone size: .; J gene: TRBJ2-7; D gene: .; CDR3 protein: CASSQTSRRAYEQYF; CDR3 DNA: TGTGCCAGCAGCCAAACCTCACGGAGAGCCTACGAGCAGTACTTC
V gene: TRBV19; clone size: .; J gene: TRBJ2-1; D gene: .; CDR3 protein: CASMSTAYSGYNEQFF; CDR3 DNA: TGTGCCAGTATGTCAACGGCTTACTCTGGGTACAATGAGCAGTTCTTC
V gene: TRBV19; clone size: few; J gene: TRBJ2-1; D gene: .; CDR3 protein: CASVGVTYNEQFF; CDR3 DNA: TGTGCCAGTGTCGGGGTCACCTACAATGAGCAGTTCTTC
V gene: TRBV4-2; clone size: .; J gene: TRBJ1-1; D gene: .; CDR3 protein: CASSQGAGTEAFF; CDR3 DNA: TGTGCCAGCAGCCAGGGGGCGGGGACAGAAGCTTTCTTT
V gene: TRBV5-4; clone size: .; J gene: TRBJ2-3; D gene: .; CDR3 protein: CASSYHTDTQYF; CDR3 DNA: TGTGCCAGCAGCTACCACACAGATACGCAGTATTTT
V gene: TRBV29-1; clone size: .; J gene: TRBJ2-7; D gene: TRBD1; CDR3 protein: CSVVRTGVYEQYF; CDR3 DNA: TGCAGCGTTGTACGGACAGGGGTTTACGAGCAGTACTTC
V gene: TRBV4-3; clone size: few; J gene: TRBJ2-7; D gene: .; CDR3 protein: CASSHGSDGSYEQYF; CDR3 DNA: TGCGCCAGCAGCCACGGGTCAGACGGTTCCTACGAGCAGTACTTC
V gene: TRBV25-1; clone size: .; J gene: TRBJ2-3; D gene: .; CDR3 protein: CASSEANWATDTQYF; CDR3 DNA: TGTGCCAGCAGTGAAGCCAATTGGGCTACAGATACGCAGTATTTT
V gene: TRBV20-1; clone size: .; J gene: TRBJ1-6; D gene: .; CDR3 protein: CSARGFHNSPLHF; CDR3 DNA: TGCAGTGCTAGAGGGTTCCATAATTCACCCCTCCACTTT
V gene: TRBV30; clone size: few; J gene: TRBJ2-6; D gene: .; CDR3 protein: CAWSYGAGANVLTF; CDR3 DNA: TGTGCCTGGAGTTACGGGGCTGGGGCCAACGTCCTGACTTTC
V gene: TRBV4-3; clone size: .; J gene: TRBJ2-1; D gene: .; CDR3 protein: CASSQENRDLDNEQFF; CDR3 DNA: TGCGCCAGCAGCCAAGAGAACAGGGATTTAGACAATGAGCAGTTCTTC
V gene: TRBV5-4; clone size: .; J gene: TRBJ1-1; D gene: .; CDR3 protein: CASSTVTGRTEAFF; CDR3 DNA: TGTGCCAGCAGCACGGTAACAGGGCGGACTGAAGCTTTCTTT
V gene: TRBV7-6; clone size: few; J gene: TRBJ2-3; D gene: .; CDR3 protein: CASSLGEDTQYF; CDR3 DNA: TGTGCCAGCAGCTTAGGCGAAGATACGCAGTATTTT
V gene: TRBV4-2; clone size: many; J gene: TRBJ2-4; D gene: .; CDR3 protein: CASSQVPSLDIQYF; CDR3 DNA: TGTGCCAGCAGCCAAGTTCCTAGCTTAGACATTCAGTACTTC
V gene: TRBV27; clone size: few; J gene: TRBJ2-7; D gene: TRBD2; CDR3 protein: CASSLASGGPYEQYF; CDR3 DNA: TGTGCCAGCAGTTTAGCAAGCGGGGGTCCCTACGAGCAGTACTTC
V gene: TRBV7-2; clone size: .; J gene: TRBJ1-1; D gene: .; CDR3 protein: CASSHIGRGGTEAFF; CDR3 DNA: TGTGCCAGCAGCCACATCGGACGCGGGGGCACTGAAGCTTTCTTT
V gene: TRBV15; clone size: few; J gene: TRBJ1-5; D gene: .; CDR3 protein: CATSRGGPYQPQHF; CDR3 DNA: TGTGCCACCAGCAGGGGCGGACCCTATCAGCCCCAGCATTTT
V gene: TRBV7-2; clone size: .; J gene: TRBJ2-5; D gene: TRBD2; CDR3 protein: CASSLTSGGAEETQYF; CDR3 DNA: TGTGCCAGCAGCTTGACTAGCGGGGGGGCGGAAGAGACCCAGTACTTC
V gene: TRBV7-3; clone size: few; J gene: TRBJ2-1; D gene: TRBD1; CDR3 protein: CASSLSDRGLNEQFF; CDR3 DNA: TGTGCCAGCAGCTTATCGGACAGGGGTTTGAACGAGCAGTTCTTC
V gene: TRBV11-2; clone size: many; J gene: TRBJ2-7; D gene: .; CDR3 protein: CASSLMSPEQYF; CDR3 DNA: TGTGCCAGCAGCTTAATGAGCCCCGAGCAGTACTTC
V gene: TRBV6-2/TRBV6-3; clone size: few; J gene: TRBJ2-3; D gene: TRBD2; CDR3 protein: CASSASRRGGPDTQYF; CDR3 DNA: TGTGCCAGCAGTGCCTCTAGGCGGGGGGGCCCAGATACGCAGTATTTT
V gene: TRBV11-1; clone size: .; J gene: TRBJ1-1; D gene: .; CDR3 protein: CASSLGGGGGTEAFF; CDR3 DNA: TGTGCCAGCAGCTTAGGGGGGGGGGGAGGCACTGAAGCTTTCTTT
V gene: TRBV29-1; clone size: few; J gene: TRBJ2-2; D gene: .; CDR3 protein: CSVYRPNTGELFF; CDR3 DNA: TGCAGCGTTTATCGGCCTAACACCGGGGAGCTGTTTTTT
V gene: TRBV5-4; clone size: .; J gene: TRBJ1-2; D gene: .; CDR3 protein: CASSLVPGDYGYTF; CDR3 DNA: TGTGCCAGCAGCTTGGTGCCAGGGGACTATGGCTACACCTTC
V gene: TRBV28; clone size: .; J gene: TRBJ1-6; D gene: .; CDR3 protein: CASSPILGQRNSPLHF; CDR3 DNA: TGTGCCAGCAGTCCCATTCTTGGACAGAGAAATTCACCCCTCCACTTT
V gene: TRBV20-1; clone size: .; J gene: TRBJ2-5; D gene: TRBD2; CDR3 protein: CSAARSGGEGETQYF; CDR3 DNA: TGCAGTGCCGCCAGAAGCGGGGGGGAGGGAGAGACCCAGTACTTC
V gene: TRBV10-3; clone size: .; J gene: TRBJ1-6; D gene: .; CDR3 protein: CAINNYQGSNSPLHF; CDR3 DNA: TGTGCCATCAATAACTACCAGGGGTCTAATTCACCCCTCCACTTT
V gene: TRBV7-6; clone size: few; J gene: TRBJ2-1; D gene: TRBD2; CDR3 protein: CASSLGSGLAGDTYNEQFF; CDR3 DNA: TGTGCCAGCAGCTTAGGTTCAGGACTAGCGGGGGACACCTACAATGAGCAGTTCTTC
V gene: TRBV28; clone size: .; J gene: TRBJ1-2; D gene: .; CDR3 protein: CASTWARERSNYGYTF; CDR3 DNA: TGTGCCAGCACTTGGGCCCGGGAGAGGTCCAACTATGGCTACACCTTC
V gene: TRBV10-3; clone size: many; J gene: TRBJ2-7; D gene: .; CDR3 protein: CAIGWGYEQYF; CDR3 DNA: TGTGCCATCGGTTGGGGGTACGAGCAGTACTTC
V gene: TRBV30; clone size: few; J gene: TRBJ2-1; D gene: .; CDR3 protein: CAWTPRVDYNEQFF; CDR3 DNA: TGTGCCTGGACCCCCAGGGTAGACTACAATGAGCAGTTCTTC
V gene: TRBV12-3/TRBV12-4; clone size: few; J gene: TRBJ1-5; D gene: .; CDR3 protein: CASRRTSAREPQHF; CDR3 DNA: TGTGCCAGCAGGAGGACGTCTGCTCGGGAACCCCAGCATTTT
V gene: TRBV19; clone size: few; J gene: TRBJ1-6; D gene: .; CDR3 protein: CASSPVGSSYNSPLHF; CDR3 DNA: TGTGCCAGTAGTCCGGTCGGGAGCTCCTATAATTCACCCCTCCACTTT
V gene: TRBV27; clone size: few; J gene: TRBJ2-5; D gene: .; CDR3 protein: CASSPQPGRAGETQYF; CDR3 DNA: TGTGCCAGCAGCCCACAGCCCGGCAGGGCAGGAGAGACCCAGTACTTC
V gene: TRBV6-5; clone size: .; J gene: TRBJ2-7; D gene: TRBD1; CDR3 protein: CASSFQGVGYF; CDR3 DNA: TGTGCCAGCAGTTTCCAGGGGGTGGGGTACTTC
V gene: TRBV12-3/TRBV12-4; clone size: few; J gene: TRBJ2-1; D gene: .; CDR3 protein: CATLWTEQFF; CDR3 DNA: TGTGCCACCCTCTGGACAGAACAGTTCTTC